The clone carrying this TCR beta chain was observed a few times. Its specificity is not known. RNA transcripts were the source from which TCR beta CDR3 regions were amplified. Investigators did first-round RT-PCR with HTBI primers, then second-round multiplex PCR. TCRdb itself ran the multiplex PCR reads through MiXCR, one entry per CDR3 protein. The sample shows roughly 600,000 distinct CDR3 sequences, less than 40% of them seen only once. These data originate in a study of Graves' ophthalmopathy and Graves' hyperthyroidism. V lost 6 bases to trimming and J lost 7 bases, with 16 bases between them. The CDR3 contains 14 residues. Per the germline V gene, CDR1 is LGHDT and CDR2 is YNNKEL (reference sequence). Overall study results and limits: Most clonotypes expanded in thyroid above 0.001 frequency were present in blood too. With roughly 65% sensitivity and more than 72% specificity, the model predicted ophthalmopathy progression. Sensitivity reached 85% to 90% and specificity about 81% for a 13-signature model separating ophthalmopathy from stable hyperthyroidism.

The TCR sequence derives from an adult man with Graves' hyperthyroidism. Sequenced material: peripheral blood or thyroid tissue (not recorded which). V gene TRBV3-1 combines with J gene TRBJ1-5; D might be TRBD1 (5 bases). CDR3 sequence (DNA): TGTGCCAGCAGTTCTACAGGTTTCAACCAGCCCCAGCATTTT. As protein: CASSSTGFNQPQHF.